A single sample is the source of the 24 T cell receptor beta chains below, sequenced in a study of blood T cells in healthy people across ages. Primed by a sample-barcoded 5' primer and a J-beta primer mix, a second PCR proceeded for roughly 7 to 11 cycles. MiXCR, applied by TCRdb to the 5' RACE reads, yields one record per CDR3 protein. The table includes about 1.4 million distinct CDR3 sequences, around 59% detected once. Sequencing was done on a sample of blood. The receptors here all came from a man younger than 30 in good health.

The chain links TRBV28 to TRBJ2-5; no definite D call. V was pared by 6 bases and J by 4 bases, with 12 bases between. The CDR3 sequence is 13 residues long. Germline V lookup: CDR1 MDHEN, CDR2 SYDVKM. CDR3 amino acids: CASSYRLGETQYF. The CDR3 DNA sequence: TGTGCCAGCAGCTACCGTCTCGGAGAGACCCAGTACTTC.

The V gene is TRBV12-3 or TRBV12-4, the J gene TRBJ2-7, with 11 nucleotides matching TRBD2. This CDR3 region has 15 residues. Trimming at V came to 6 bases and at J to 7 bases, leaving 11 bases not matched to a gene. CDR3 sequence reads: CASSLSSGRLGEQYF. The CDR3 nucleotides read TGTGCCAGCAGCCTTTCTAGCGGGAGGCTCGGTGAGCAGTACTTC.

This chain links TRBV29-1 with TRBJ2-4; D may correspond to TRBD1 or TRBD2 (6 bases each). The DNA end is more similar to TRBJ2-7, so the J call may be wrong. The V gene's germline CDR1 is SQVTM and CDR2 ANQGSEA. This CDR3 is built from 14 residues. The CDR3 sequence: CSVEERDTYYEQYF. The CDR3 DNA reads TGCAGCGTTGAAGAGCGGGACACTTACTACGAGCAGTACTTC.

The gene calls are TRBV4-3 and TRBJ2-5; 13 bases fit TRBD2. V trimming: 5 bases; J trimming: 5 bases; junction bases outside the gene matches: 2. CDR1 LGHNA and CDR2 YSLEER come from the germline V gene. CDR3 length: 14 residues. CDR3 bases: TGCGCCAGCAGCGGGACTAGCGGGGATGAGACCCAGTACTTC. Translation: CASSGTSGDETQYF.

The genes are TRBV24-1 and TRBJ1-2; tentative D call: TRBD1 (5 bases). The CDR3 contains 14 residues. Trimming stripped 3 bases from V and 5 bases from J, with 12 bases between. Germline CDR1 is KGHDR and CDR2 is SFDVKD. CDR3 bases: TGTGCCACCAGTGATCCTGTGACAGAGTATGGCTACACCTTC. Translating gives CATSDPVTEYGYTF.

The chain employs TRBV15 and TRBJ2-1; 9 bases match TRBD2. J lost 6 bases, V lost 6 bases, and 9 bases had no gene match. Looked up from germline, CDR1 is LNHNV and CDR2 is YYDKDF (reference sequence). There are 15 residues in the CDR3. The CDR3 bases are TGTGCCACCAGTTTTAGCGGGGGAGGGATCAATGAGCAGTTCTTC. Its protein is CATSFSGGGINEQFF.

The V gene is TRBV4-3, the J gene TRBJ1-1; D possibly corresponds to TRBD1 (5 bases). CDR1 and CDR2 from the germline V gene are LGHNA and YSLEER. The length of the CDR3 is 15 residues. V lost 2 bases, J lost 2 bases, and 12 bases lay in between. Here the CDR3 DNA reads TGCGCCAGCAGCCAAACCGGGACTCCTAACACTGAAGCTTTCTTT. It specifies CASSQTGTPNTEAFF.

This chain links TRBV2 with TRBJ1-2; no clear D gene. CDR3 size: 14 residues. V dropped 6 bases and J dropped 3 bases, with 14 bases sitting between them. Germline V gene data show CDR1 as SNHLY and CDR2 as FYNNEI. The CDR3 region has the DNA TGTGCCAGCAGGGGCAGGCCCGGTGACTATGGCTACACCTTC. Protein sequence: CASRGRPGDYGYTF.

This sequence joins TRBV15 and TRBJ2-7; TRBD1 is a possible D gene (6 bases). V lost 3 bases to trimming and J lost 4 bases, with 19 bases between them. In germline, CDR1 is LNHNV, CDR2 YYDKDF (reference sequence). The CDR3 totals 16 residues. The CDR3, as DNA: TGTGCCACCAGCAGGGAACCTACAGGGATCCTTTACGAGCAGTACTTC. It codes for CATSREPTGILYEQYF.

The chain carries TRBV4-1 and TRBJ2-7; D gene ambiguous. Per germline, CDR1 MGHRA and CDR2 YSYEKL. The CDR3 has 13 residues. The ends were cut back, 7 bases at V and 0 bases at J, with 10 bases in the middle. The CDR3 spells CASKRPGSYEQYF. The CDR3, as DNA: TGCGCCAGCAAGAGACCAGGCTCCTACGAGCAGTACTTC.

This clonotype has a handful of counts. The rearrangement uses TRBV5-5 and TRBJ2-1, with TRBD1 identical over 7 bases. The junction had 2 bases not matched to a gene; V was cut back by 1 base and J by 1 base. Germline CDR1 is SGHKS and CDR2 is YYEKEE (reference sequence). CDR3 length: 15 residues. DNA for the CDR3: TGTGCCAGCAGCTTGAAACAGGGGTCCTACAATGAGCAGTTCTTC. Protein product: CASSLKQGSYNEQFF. The variable domain in full, with the rest retrieved from reference TRBV5-5 and TRBJ2-1, is DAGVTQSPTHLIKTRGQQVTLRCSPISGHKSVSWYQQVLGQGPQFIFQYYEKEERGRGNFPDRFSARQFPNYSSELNVNALLLGDSALYLCASSLKQGSYNEQFFGPGTRLTVL.

This clonotype appeared once. CDR3 DNA sequence: TGTGCCAGCAGTACAGGGGTTACTAATGAAAAACTGTTTTTT. This sequence encodes CASSTGVTNEKLFF. V and J are TRBV28 and TRBJ1-4; 7 positions agree with TRBD1. The germline V gene encodes CDR1 MDHEN and CDR2 SYDVKM. CDR3 size: 14 residues. V shed 5 bases and J 2 bases; nucleotides not matched to a gene: 2.

The CDR3 loop reads CASSVGSVVFRQAFSYNEQFF. The CDR3 DNA sequence: TGTGCCAGCAGCGTAGGATCCGTTGTTTTCCGGCAGGCATTCTCCTACAATGAGCAGTTCTTC. The V and J genes are TRBV9 and TRBJ2-1; no definite D call. With 0 bases removed from V and 0 bases from J, the gap between germline ends came to 25 bases. The germline V gene encodes CDR1 SGDLS and CDR2 YYNGEE. The CDR3 is made up of 21 amino acids.

This chain uses TRBV6-2 or TRBV6-3 with TRBJ2-1; D is unclear. The CDR3 covers 14 residues. V dropped 2 bases and J dropped 5 bases, with 10 bases sitting between them. Germline values: CDR1 MNHEY, CDR2 SVGEGT. CDR3 loop: CASSYGLSHNEQFF. CDR3 nucleotides: TGTGCCAGCAGTTACGGGTTATCCCACAATGAGCAGTTCTTC.

The CDR3 region has the DNA TGTGCCAGCAGAATGACTAGCGGGGGATACAATGAGCAGTTCTTC. It codes for CASRMTSGGYNEQFF. The chain has TRBV6-1 and TRBJ2-1; 12 bases align to TRBD2. The germline CDR1 and CDR2 sequences are MNHNS and SASEGT. J lost 4 bases, V lost 6 bases, and 4 bases had no gene match. The length of the CDR3 is 15 residues.

The CDR3, as DNA: TGTGCCAGCAGTCCACAGGGGGTGAAAAAAAACATTCAGTACTTC. Amino acids: CASSPQGVKKNIQYF. The gene calls are TRBV6-1 and TRBJ2-4; 8 bases line up with TRBD1. The V segment lost 5 bases and the J segment 4 bases; nucleotides outside the gene matches: 7. The CDR3 sequence is 15 residues long. Germline lookup yields CDR1 MNHNS and CDR2 SASEGT.

For this clonotype: The junction shows a germline mismatch at one end, possibly a read error. This sequence joins TRBV2 and TRBJ2-5, with a weak D call TRBD1 (5 bases). The CDR3 totals 15 residues. Germline CDR1 and CDR2: SNHLY and FYNNEI. The CDR3 is CASSSDKIKKETQYF. The CDR3 DNA follows: TGCGCCAGCAGCTCGGACAAGATTAAAAAAGAGACCCAGTACTTC. Combining the CDR3 with reference TRBV2 and TRBJ2-5 gives the whole variable domain EPEVTQTPSHQVTQMGQEVILRCVPISNHLYFYWYRQILGQKVEFLVSFYNNEISEKSEIFDDQFSVERPDGSNFTLKIRSTKLEDSAMYFCASSSDKIKKETQYFGPGTRLLVL.

This clonotype was picked up a small number of times. The V and J genes are TRBV13 and TRBJ2-7, with a weak D call TRBD2 (6 bases). Germline values: CDR1 PRHDT, CDR2 FYEKMQ (reference sequence). CDR3 size: 15 residues. V gave up 8 bases and J gave up 9 bases, with 26 bases separating them. The CDR3 DNA reads as TGTGCCAGCGCCCTGCGGGAAGATCCTACGAAGGGGCAGTACTTC. Translating gives CASALREDPTKGQYF.

This clonotype was seen a handful of times. The V call is TRBV12-5, the J call TRBJ2-3; no definite D call. The V gene lost 5 bases and the J gene lost 4 bases, with 16 bases spanning the gap. The CDR3 covers 15 residues. Germline V gene lookup returns CDR1 LGHNT and CDR2 FRNRAP. CDR3 DNA sequence: TGTGCTAGTGGTCCCCACCCGTCTAGTCCAGATACGCAGTATTTT. Translated, it gives CASGPHPSSPDTQYF.

A remark on this clonotype: One end of the junction fails to match germline, which may point to a read error. The V and J genes are TRBV10-3 and TRBJ2-6; D is possibly TRBD1 (6 bases). The CDR3 spans 17 residues. Germline V lookup: CDR1 ENHRY, CDR2 SYGVKD. This chain's CDR3 is CAITNPRGPSGTNVLTF. DNA for the CDR3: TGTGCTATCACAAATCCCAGGGGACCCTCTGGGACCAACGTCCTGACTTTC.

The chain couples TRBV4-3 to TRBJ2-1; D gene uncertain. The germline CDR1 and CDR2 sequences are LGHNA and YSLEER. Trimming cost V 0 bases and J 8 bases, with 26 bases left between them. The CDR3 runs 19 residues. The CDR3 here is CASSQDPYSFKGPNDEQFF. CDR3 nucleotide sequence: TGCGCCAGCAGCCAAGATCCTTATTCATTCAAGGGCCCCAATGATGAGCAGTTCTTC.

This clonotype was counted a few times. A junction end diverges from the germline sequence, so it may reflect a read error. The genes are TRBV7-2 and TRBJ2-3; possibly TRBD2 for D (6 bases). The CDR3 has 14 residues. The germline CDR1 and CDR2 sequences are SGHTA and FQGNSA. CDR3 loop: CASTRGYSTDTQYF. The CDR3 nucleotides read TGTGCTAGCACCCGGGGGTACAGCACAGATACGCAGTATTTT.

The chain has TRBV18 and TRBJ1-2; D possibly corresponds to TRBD1 (6 bases). CDR1 and CDR2 from the germline V gene are KGHSH and LQKENI. This CDR3 has 13 amino acids. Trimming shortened V by 3 bases and J by 8 bases, and 13 bases separated the two germline ends. CDR3 in DNA: TGTGCCAGCTCACCTATACAGGGAGAAGGCTACACCTTC. This translates into CASSPIQGEGYTF. Together with reference TRBV18 and TRBJ1-2, the CDR3 gives the full variable domain: NAGVMQNPRHLVRRRGQEARLRCSPMKGHSHVYWYRQLPEEGLKFMVYLQKENIIDESGMPKERFSAEFPKEGPSILRIQQVVRGDSAAYFCASSPIQGEGYTFGSGTRLTVV.

The V and J genes are TRBV6-5 and TRBJ2-1; a possible D gene is TRBD1 (6 bases). This CDR3 has 15 amino acids. The ends were cut back, 3 bases at V and 2 bases at J, with 11 bases in the middle. The germline gives CDR1 MNHEY, CDR2 SVGAGI. CDR3 protein: CASSYLQGPYNEQFF. The CDR3 bases are TGTGCCAGCAGTTATTTGCAGGGGCCCTACAATGAGCAGTTCTTC.